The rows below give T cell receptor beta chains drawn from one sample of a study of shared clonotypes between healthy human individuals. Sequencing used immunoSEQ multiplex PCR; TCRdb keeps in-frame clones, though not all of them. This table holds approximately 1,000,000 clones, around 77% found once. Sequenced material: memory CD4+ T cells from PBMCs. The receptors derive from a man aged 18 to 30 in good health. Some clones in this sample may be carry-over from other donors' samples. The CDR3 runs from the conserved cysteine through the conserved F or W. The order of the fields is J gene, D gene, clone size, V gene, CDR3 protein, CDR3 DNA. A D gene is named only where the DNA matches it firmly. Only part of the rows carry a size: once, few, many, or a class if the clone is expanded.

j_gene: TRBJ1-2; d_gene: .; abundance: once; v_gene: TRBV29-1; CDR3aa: CSVQAGSAHTNF; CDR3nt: TGCAGCGTCCAGGCAGGTTCCGCGCACACTAACTTC
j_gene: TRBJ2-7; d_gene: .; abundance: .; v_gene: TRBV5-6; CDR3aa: CASSLGRASYEQYF; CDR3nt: TGTGCCAGCAGCTTGGGCAGGGCCTCCTACGAGCAGTACTTC
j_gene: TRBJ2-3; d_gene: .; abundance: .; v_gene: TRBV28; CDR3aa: CASSLRLDSGLSTDTQYF; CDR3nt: TGTGCCAGCAGTCTAAGACTAGATTCGGGGCTGAGTACAGATACGCAGTATTTT
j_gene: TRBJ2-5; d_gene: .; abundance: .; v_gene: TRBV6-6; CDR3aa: CASSRTKETQYF; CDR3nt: TGTGCCAGCAGTCGGACCAAAGAGACCCAGTACTTC
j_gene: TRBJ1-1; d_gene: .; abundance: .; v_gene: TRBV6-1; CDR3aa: CASSEGGGNTEAFF; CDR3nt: TGTGCCAGCAGTGAAGGTGGGGGGAACACTGAAGCTTTCTTT
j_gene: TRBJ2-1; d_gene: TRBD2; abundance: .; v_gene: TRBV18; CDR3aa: CASSPTSGTYNEQFF; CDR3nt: TGTGCCAGCTCACCGACTAGCGGGACTTACAATGAGCAGTTCTTC
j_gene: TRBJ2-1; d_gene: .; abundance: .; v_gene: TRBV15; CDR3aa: CATSRDRRQGSYNEQFF; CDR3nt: TGTGCCACCAGCAGAGATCGGCGGCAGGGATCCTACAATGAGCAGTTCTTC
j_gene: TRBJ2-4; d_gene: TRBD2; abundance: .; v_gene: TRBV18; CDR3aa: CASSPRTSGSNAKNIQYF; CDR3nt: TGTGCCAGCTCACCACGTACTAGCGGGAGTAATGCCAAAAACATTCAGTACTTC
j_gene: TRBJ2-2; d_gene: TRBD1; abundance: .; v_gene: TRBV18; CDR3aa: CASSPDRLQYGELFF; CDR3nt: TGTGCCAGCTCACCGGACAGGTTGCAGTACGGGGAGCTGTTTTTT
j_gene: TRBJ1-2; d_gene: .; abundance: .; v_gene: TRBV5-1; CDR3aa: CASSFQGDNYGYTF; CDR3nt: TGCGCCAGCAGCTTCCAGGGAGATAACTATGGCTACACCTTC
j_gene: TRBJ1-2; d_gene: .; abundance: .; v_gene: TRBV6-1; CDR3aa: CASSEAGTGTRSLYGGYTF; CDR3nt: TGTGCCAGCAGTGAAGCGGGGACGGGGACCCGATCTTTATATGGTGGCTACACCTTC
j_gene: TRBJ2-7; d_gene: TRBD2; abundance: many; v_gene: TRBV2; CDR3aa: CASSDGRAGYEQYF; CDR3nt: TGTGCCAGCAGCGACGGGAGGGCCGGCTACGAGCAGTACTTC
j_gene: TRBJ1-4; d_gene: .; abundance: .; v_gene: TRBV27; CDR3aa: CASSLAGVLPTNEKLFF; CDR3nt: TGTGCCAGCAGTTTGGCAGGGGTACTTCCAACTAATGAAAAACTGTTTTTT
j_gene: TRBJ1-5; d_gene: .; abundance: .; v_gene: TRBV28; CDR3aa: CASSLAGARDYQPQHF; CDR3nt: TGTGCCAGCAGTTTGGCGGGGGCAAGAGATTATCAGCCCCAGCATTTT
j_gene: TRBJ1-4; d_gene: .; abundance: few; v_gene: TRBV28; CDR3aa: CASSAHGPAALEEKLFF; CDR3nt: TGTGCCAGCAGCGCTCATGGACCGGCAGCCCTCGAGGAAAAACTGTTTTTT
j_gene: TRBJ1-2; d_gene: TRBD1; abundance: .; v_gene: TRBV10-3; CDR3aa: CAISESILTGDYGYTF; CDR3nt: TGTGCCATCAGTGAGTCCATCCTGACAGGGGACTATGGCTACACCTTC
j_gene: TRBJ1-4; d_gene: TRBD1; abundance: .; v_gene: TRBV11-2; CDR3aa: CASRHSYRGSSEKLFF; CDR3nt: TGTGCCAGCAGGCATAGCTACAGGGGGTCCTCTGAAAAACTGTTTTTT
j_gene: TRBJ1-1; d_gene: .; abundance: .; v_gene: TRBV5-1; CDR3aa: CASSLVYGDTEAFF; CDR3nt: TGCGCCAGCAGCTTGGTTTACGGGGACACTGAAGCTTTCTTT
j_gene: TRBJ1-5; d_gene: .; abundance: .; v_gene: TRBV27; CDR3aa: CASRTLAGGGNQPQHF; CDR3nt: TGTGCCAGCAGGACCCTTGCGGGGGGAGGGAATCAGCCCCAGCATTTT
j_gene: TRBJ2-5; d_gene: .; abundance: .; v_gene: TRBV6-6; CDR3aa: CASSYWERQETQYF; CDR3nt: TGTGCCAGCAGTTACTGGGAGAGGCAAGAGACCCAGTACTTC
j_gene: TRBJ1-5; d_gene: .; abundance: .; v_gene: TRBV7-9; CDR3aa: CASSLGVLGPQHF; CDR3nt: TGTGCCAGCAGCTTAGGAGTTTTAGGGCCCCAGCATTTT
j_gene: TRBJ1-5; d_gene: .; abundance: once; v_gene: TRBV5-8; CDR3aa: CASSYLQGHQDWSNQPQHF; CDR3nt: TGTGCCAGCAGCTACCTACAGGGACATCAAGACTGGAGCAATCAGCCCCAGCATTTT
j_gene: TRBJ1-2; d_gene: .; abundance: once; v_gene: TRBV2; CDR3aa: CASSEAWGYTF; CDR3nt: TGTGCCAGCAGTGAAGCCTGGGGCTACACCTTC
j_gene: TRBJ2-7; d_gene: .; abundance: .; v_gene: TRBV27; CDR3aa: CASSLSFSYEQYF; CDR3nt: TGTGCCAGCAGTTTATCTTTCTCCTACGAGCAGTACTTC
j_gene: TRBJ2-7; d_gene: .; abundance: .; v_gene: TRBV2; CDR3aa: CASSDRLLYEQYF; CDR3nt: TGTGCCAGCAGTGATCGGCTATTATACGAGCAGTACTTC
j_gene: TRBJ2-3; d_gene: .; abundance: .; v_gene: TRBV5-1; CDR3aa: CASSFSGLNTDTQYF; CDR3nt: TGCGCCAGCAGCTTTTCGGGACTCAACACAGATACGCAGTATTTT
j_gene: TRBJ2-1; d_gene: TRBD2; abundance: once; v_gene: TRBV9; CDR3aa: CASSLPSGSNEQFF; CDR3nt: TGTGCCAGCAGCCTACCTAGCGGGAGCAATGAGCAGTTCTTC
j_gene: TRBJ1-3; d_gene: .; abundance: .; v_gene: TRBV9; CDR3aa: CASSVGGNTIYF; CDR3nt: TGTGCCAGCAGCGTAGGTGGAAACACCATATATTTT
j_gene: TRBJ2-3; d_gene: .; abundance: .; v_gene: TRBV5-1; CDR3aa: CASSIREGTDTQYF; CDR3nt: TGCGCCAGCAGCATTAGGGAGGGCACAGATACGCAGTATTTT
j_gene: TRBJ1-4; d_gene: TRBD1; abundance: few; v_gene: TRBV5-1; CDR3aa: CASTLDRGGKLFF; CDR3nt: TGCGCCAGCACCCTCGACAGGGGTGGAAAACTGTTTTTT
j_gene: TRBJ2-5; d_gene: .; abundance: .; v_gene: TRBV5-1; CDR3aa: CASSLTSGKETQYF; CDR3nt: TGCGCCAGCAGCTTAACGTCCGGGAAAGAGACCCAGTACTTC
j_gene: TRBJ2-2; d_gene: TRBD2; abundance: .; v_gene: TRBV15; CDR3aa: CATSRDRTSGRAGELFF; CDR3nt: TGTGCCACCAGCAGAGATCGGACTAGCGGGAGGGCCGGGGAGCTGTTTTTT
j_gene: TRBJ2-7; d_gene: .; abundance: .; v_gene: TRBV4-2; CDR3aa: CASSRGGTRSSYEQYF; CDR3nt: TGTGCCAGCAGCCGGGGCGGGACGCGAAGCTCCTACGAGCAGTACTTC
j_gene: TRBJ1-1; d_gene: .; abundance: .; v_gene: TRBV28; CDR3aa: CASSLSPGITEAFF; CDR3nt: TGTGCCAGCAGTTTATCGCCAGGGATTACTGAAGCTTTCTTT
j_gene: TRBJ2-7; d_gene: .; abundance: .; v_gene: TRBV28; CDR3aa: CATGRNYEQYF; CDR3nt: TGTGCCACGGGACGAAACTACGAGCAGTACTTC
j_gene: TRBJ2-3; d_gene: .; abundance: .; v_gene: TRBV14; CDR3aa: CASSPNRDTQYF; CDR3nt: TGTGCCAGCAGCCCAAACAGGGATACGCAGTATTTT
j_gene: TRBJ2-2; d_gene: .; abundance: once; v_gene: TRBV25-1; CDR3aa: CASQFRAGDTGELFF; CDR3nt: TGTGCCAGCCAGTTTAGGGCAGGGGACACCGGGGAGCTGTTTTTT
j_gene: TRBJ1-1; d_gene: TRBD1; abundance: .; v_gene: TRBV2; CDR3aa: CASIRGQGNTEAFF; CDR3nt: TGTGCCAGCATCCGGGGACAGGGGAACACTGAAGCTTTCTTT
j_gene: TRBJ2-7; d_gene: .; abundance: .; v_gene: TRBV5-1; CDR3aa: CASSLGNIAYEQYF; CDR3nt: TGCGCCAGCAGCTTGGGGAATATTGCCTACGAGCAGTACTTC